This paragraph covers one T cell receptor beta chain sequence. Between the trimmed V and J ends, which lost 0 bases and 10 bases, there was a span of 16 bases. There are 15 residues in the CDR3. Germline values: CDR1 SGHTA, CDR2 FQGTGA. The source of the sample is a study of T cell responses to AZD1222 COVID-19 vaccine. Using immunoSEQ multiplex PCR, the repertoire was profiled, and TCRdb retains in-frame clones only, with some absent. The sample yields approximately 140,000 clones, approximately 78% seen once. The material was peripheral blood, obtained on day 0 of MenACWY control vaccination. This TCR came from an adult in good health. This rearrangement joins TRBV7-3 to TRBJ2-1, with TRBD2 as a possible D gene (6 bases). The CDR3 protein is CASSLTSGAAGEQFF. In DNA form, the CDR3 reads TGTGCCAGCAGCTTAACTAGTGGGGCGGCGGGGGAGCAGTTCTTC.